Included here is one TCR beta chain sequence, with context. It has no known antigen specificity. No base quality values were provided; no much bigger clone lies one nucleotide off. The entry originates in a study of STAT3 mutations in large granular lymphocyte leukemia (dated by TCRdb to about 2019). Regarding the research as a whole: Roughly half of the T-LGLL patients who were sequenced longitudinally carried canonical activating STAT3 mutations. Fewer than 20 representative T-LGLL cases were selected from an initial cohort of 200 to 250 LGL patients for longitudinal TCRbeta and STAT3 sequencing. One or more immunosuppressive therapy regimens were given to more than half of T-LGLL patients, and hematologic response was seen in 40% of the treated patients. To reconstruct clonal hierarchy and dynamics, serial deep sequencing of TCRbeta CDR3 and STAT3 was performed in patients with T-cell large granular lymphocyte leukemia. A couple of patients with natural killer LGL leukemia were also sequenced longitudinally as controls within the study. Each patient was sequenced at an average of about 4 time points, ranging from 2 to 8 samplings. The study at large found these results: Dominant TCR clone burden was found to exceed STAT3 mutant burden in several patients, suggesting that STAT3 mutation arose secondarily within a pre-expanded clone. Variable intervals between samplings and differing treatment regimens complicated linking therapy response to changes in TCR clonal burden. Because codominant clonotypes persisted in some patients, a small but highly pathogenic clone may have been missed. Because no samples were available when a clone first appeared, clonal expansion was inferred from samplings taken at other points. TCR clonotype switching after therapy was seen in about 35% of the 18 patients, with all newly emerging clones being STAT3 wild type. All T-LGLL patients had at least one immunodominant TCRbeta clonotype, and roughly half had multiple immunodominant subclonotypes.

The same DNA, extracted from blood mononuclear cells, served for both TCR sequencing and STAT3 sequencing. TCRbeta libraries were sequenced on an Illumina MiSeq, averaging roughly 40,000 productive templates per sample. Multiplex PCR amplification was used to generate TCRbeta CDR3 libraries with the immunoSEQ assay. The published analysis was carried out like this. Repertoire diversity was calculated as previously defined, and values close to 0 indicated extremely monoclonal samples. TCRdb re-hosts the immuneACCESS table, in-frame sequences only. Its copies lack some clones; in the studies checked, an unresolved V gene accounts for under half of them, and the cause for the rest is not known. V and J calls and clone size are given by that table; D and trimming were obtained from the DNA. Across this sample there are fewer than 4,500 clones, with roughly three fifths seen only once. In total, the top ten clones hold approximately 60% of the sample.

Spanning cysteine to phenylalanine, the CDR3 consists of 14 amino acids. Only the CDR3 portion is preserved as DNA: 42 bases, with reading frame beginning at the first base. A distance of 10 bases separates the germline ends of V and J, which lose 1 base and 4 bases respectively. CDR1 SNHLY and CDR2 FYNNEI are derived from the germline V gene. The chain employs TRBV2 and TRBJ1-2; TRBD1 is a possible D gene, resting on 5 matching bases. This sequence was found in a male patient in his fifties or sixties with T-cell large granular lymphocyte leukemia. Some clones in this sample may be carry-over from other donors' samples. The age is the age at diagnosis. The specimen sequenced was peripheral blood mononuclear cells. The CDR3 region reads CASSEVGTLYGYTF. The sequence in DNA is TGTGCCAGCAGTGAAGTTGGGACCCTCTATGGCTACACCTTC.